The present entry profiles one T cell receptor beta chain with its context. This sample is part of a study of blood T cell repertoires in COVID-19. Overall study: T cells, B-cell-depleted T cells, or PBMCs supplied cDNA or gDNA.

The CDR3 spans 17 residues. Germline lookup yields CDR1 MGHRA and CDR2 YSYEKL. The junction had 5 bases not matched to a gene; V was cut back by 1 base and J by 0 bases. The repertoire was sequenced with immunoSEQ multiplex PCR; TCRdb's copy has only in-frame clones and lacks some. The sample lists more than 95,000 clones; around 82% were seen once. The TCR was taken from a human donor in a cohort sampled during active or convalescent COVID-19. The gene calls are TRBV4-1 and TRBJ1-1, with 10 bases that match TRBD1. Sequenced material: peripheral blood. In DNA, the CDR3 is TGCGCCAGCAGCCAAGTTCGAGGGACAGGGGTGAACACTGAAGCTTTCTTT. This sequence encodes CASSQVRGTGVNTEAFF.